Listed here are 6 T cell receptor beta chains from one sample, sequenced in a study of T cell repertoires in cytomegalovirus infection. MiXCR, run by TCRdb on the reads, gives a single entry per CDR3 protein. In the table there are about 320,000 distinct CDR3 sequences, approximately 9.5% of which are singletons. Sequencing was performed on PBMCs. Receptor source: a human donor in good health (CMV status not recorded). Some clones in this sample may be carry-over from other donors' samples.

In its sample, this clonotype was seen many times. The rearrangement links TRBV7-2 to TRBJ2-7, with D unclear. V dropped 5 bases and J dropped 0 bases, with 20 bases sitting between them. Germline loops: CDR1 SGHTA, CDR2 FQGNSA. The CDR3 covers 17 residues. CDR3 loop: CASSRYTGQASSYEQYF. The DNA for the CDR3 is TGTGCCAGCAGCCGATATACTGGGCAGGCCAGCTCCTACGAGCAGTACTTC.

This clonotype was counted many times. The chain joins TRBV7-8 to TRBJ2-5, with 11 nucleotides matching TRBD2. Trimming cost V 5 bases and J 8 bases; bases outside gene matches: 13. CDR1 is SGHVS, CDR2 FQNEAQ, per germline. The CDR3 is 16 residues long. The CDR3 DNA reads as TGTGCCAGCAGCCACCCCCTGGGACTAGCGGCCAGAACCCAGTACTTC. Its protein product is CASSHPLGLAARTQYF.

This clonotype has ten or more counts. V usage is TRBV7-8 and J usage is TRBJ2-4; no firm D call. Looked up from germline, CDR1 is SGHVS and CDR2 is FQNEAQ. This CDR3 is 14 amino acids long. V lost 5 bases to trimming and J lost 0 bases, with 8 bases between them. CDR3 coding DNA: TGTGCCAGCAGCGGAACACTAGCCAAAAACATTCAGTACTTC. Protein: CASSGTLAKNIQYF. Full variable domain (missing parts from reference TRBV7-8 and TRBJ2-4): GAGVSQSPRYKVAKRGQDVALRCDPISGHVSLFWYQQALGQGPEFLTYFQNEAQLDKSGLPSDRFFAERPEGSVSTLKIQRTQQEDSAVYLCASSGTLAKNIQYFGAGTRLSVL.

At least ten counts were recorded for this clonotype. The chain has TRBV7-6 and TRBJ2-1; 9 bases fit TRBD1. CDR1 and CDR2 (germline): SGHVS, FNYEAQ. Trimming at V came to 3 bases and at J to 8 bases, leaving 8 bases not matched to a gene. The CDR3 is 15 amino acids. CDR3 nucleotide sequence: TGTGCCAGCAGCTTTGGGACAGGGCCTCTTGATGAGCAGTTCTTC. It yields the protein CASSFGTGPLDEQFF.

In its sample, this clonotype was seen a few times. This chain connects TRBV12-3 or TRBV12-4 to TRBJ2-7; D is unclear. The CDR3 spans 13 residues. Trimming removed 5 bases from V and 4 bases from J, with 12 bases in between. This chain's CDR3 is CASSLLEWYEQYF. DNA of the CDR3: TGTGCCAGCAGTCTACTGGAGTGGTACGAGCAGTACTTC.

The sample holds many counts of this clonotype. The chain combines TRBV7-6 with TRBJ1-5; tentatively, D is TRBD1 (6 bases). The germline CDR1 and CDR2 sequences are SGHVS and FNYEAQ. The CDR3 runs 16 residues. The ends were cut back, 3 bases at V and 0 bases at J, with 12 bases in the middle. This chain's CDR3 is CASSFGGRGSNQPQHF. The DNA of the CDR3 is TGTGCCAGCAGCTTCGGCGGCAGGGGTAGCAATCAGCCCCAGCATTTT.